These 17 T cell receptor beta chains were sequenced from one sample in a study of shared clonotypes between healthy human individuals. Some clones are missing from TCRdb's copy, which holds only in-frame ones; the method was immunoSEQ multiplex PCR. The sample holds about 2 million clones; over 85% are singletons and the top ten take about 0.13%. Specimen: naive CD4+ T cells sorted from blood. Specified subset: CD45RA+ positively selected. The receptor set was obtained from a man between 18 and 29 years old in good health.

V usage is TRBV4-1 and J usage is TRBJ1-2; D possibly corresponds to TRBD1 (6 bases). CDR1 and CDR2 from the germline V gene are MGHRA and YSYEKL. CDR3 length: 15 residues. V was shortened by 4 bases and J by 0 bases, with 12 bases between the two germline ends. DNA of the CDR3: TGCGCCAGCAGCCCCAACACAGGGACTAACTATGGCTACACCTTC. It translates to CASSPNTGTNYGYTF.

The chain has TRBV5-6 and TRBJ2-5; D ambiguous. V gave up 5 bases and J gave up 2 bases, with 16 bases separating them. The germline CDR1 and CDR2 sequences are SGHDT and YYEEEE. CDR3 size: 15 residues. The CDR3 nucleotides read TGTGCCAGCAGTCTGGACCCAAGGTCACAAGAGACCCAGTACTTC. It yields the protein CASSLDPRSQETQYF.

The chain uses TRBV7-2 and TRBJ1-2, with D uncertain. Germline loops: CDR1 SGHTA, CDR2 FQGNSA. This CDR3 region has 13 residues. Trimming pared 5 bases from V and 0 bases from J, leaving 7 bases between. CDR3 in amino acids: CASSPRSNYGYTF. CDR3 in DNA: TGTGCCAGCAGCCCCCGGTCTAACTATGGCTACACCTTC.

Regarding this clone: The same CDR3 also results from other DNA sequences found in this sample. This rearrangement joins TRBV7-2 to TRBJ2-7; tentative D call: TRBD2 (5 bases). Germline CDR1 SGHTA, CDR2 FQGNSA. The V and J ends lost 1 base and 3 bases respectively, with 10 bases between them. The CDR3 contains 14 residues. The CDR3 spells CASSLVVRDYEQYF. For the CDR3, the DNA is TGTGCCAGCAGCTTAGTAGTCCGGGACTACGAGCAGTACTTC.

The chain is built from TRBV6-1 and TRBJ1-1; no reliable D call. V lost 7 bases, J lost 1 base, and 10 bases lay in between. Germline CDR1 is MNHNS and CDR2 is SASEGT. The CDR3 length is 13 residues. The CDR3 reads CASTRIKNTEAFF. DNA for the CDR3: TGTGCCAGCACCCGGATCAAGAACACTGAAGCTTTCTTT.

The CDR3 loop is CASRNSDLADTQYF. CDR3 nucleotide sequence: TGTGCCAGCAGGAACTCGGACTTAGCAGATACGCAGTATTTT. J is TRBJ2-3 and V is TRBV25-1; D may be TRBD2 (5 bases). Germline lookup yields CDR1 MGHDK and CDR2 SYGVNS. The CDR3 contains 14 residues. V was clipped by 6 bases and J by 4 bases, with 14 bases between them.

V usage is TRBV15 and J usage is TRBJ2-5; no firm D call. Deletions cut 0 bases from V and 2 bases from J, with 4 bases between. CDR1 and CDR2 from the germline V gene are LNHNV and YYDKDF (reference sequence). CDR3 size: 13 residues. The CDR3, as DNA: TGTGCCACCAGCAGAGAACAGCAAGAGACCCAGTACTTC. It translates to CATSREQQETQYF.

The chain carries TRBV5-6 and TRBJ1-2, with D perhaps matching TRBD1 (5 bases). Germline V lookup: CDR1 SGHDT, CDR2 YYEEEE. CDR3 length equals 13 residues. V shed 0 bases and J shed 4 bases, with 7 bases lying between them. Written as DNA, the CDR3 is TGTGCCAGCAGCTTGGGACAGACCTATGGCTACACCTTC. Amino acid sequence: CASSLGQTYGYTF.

The chain is built from TRBV9 and TRBJ2-2; TRBD1 might be the D (5 bases). Germline V gene data show CDR1 as SGDLS and CDR2 as YYNGEE. The germline V and J ends were trimmed by 1 base and 2 bases, with 15 bases remaining between them. This CDR3 spans 17 amino acids. Here the CDR3 DNA reads TGTGCCAGCAGCGTATCAGGCTCAGGGTCTAACACCGGGGAGCTGTTTTTT. Translated: CASSVSGSGSNTGELFF.

This clone appeared once. This sequence joins TRBV6-6 and TRBJ2-3; 13 bases are a match to TRBD2. This CDR3 region has 16 residues. V was clipped by 7 bases and J by 5 bases; unmatched bases: 9. CDR1 and CDR2 (germline): MNHNY, SVGAGI (reference sequence). The CDR3, as DNA: TGTGCCAGCAAAGGACTAGCGGGAGACTTGAGAGATACGCAGTATTTT. It specifies CASKGLAGDLRDTQYF.

This chain links TRBV28 with TRBJ1-5; D gene unclear. The CDR3 contains 18 residues. The V gene's germline CDR1 is MDHEN and CDR2 SYDVKM. The V and J ends lost 7 bases and 0 bases respectively, with 22 bases between them. Here the CDR3 DNA reads TGTGCCAGCACCCCTCTGAACAGATTCGGTCTTAGCAATCAGCCCCAGCATTTT. It is translated as CASTPLNRFGLSNQPQHF.

Notes on this clone: The identical CDR3 is also encoded by other nucleotide sequences in the sample. The gene calls are TRBV7-2 and TRBJ1-2; 9 nucleotides align to TRBD1. The V gene end was trimmed by 5 bases and the J gene end by 5 bases; junction bases not matched to a gene: 6. The CDR3 is 14 amino acids. Germline V CDR1 and CDR2: SGHTA, FQGNSA. This chain's CDR3 is CASSLTGGAYGYTF. In DNA form, the CDR3 reads TGTGCCAGCAGCCTAACAGGGGGCGCGTATGGCTACACCTTC. The full variable domain, with the rest looked up from reference TRBV7-2 and TRBJ1-2, is GAGVSQSPSNKVTEKGKDVELRCDPISGHTALYWYRQSLGQGLEFLIYFQGNSAPDKSGLPSDRFSAERTGGSVSTLTIQRTQQEDSAVYLCASSLTGGAYGYTFGSGTRLTVV.

Comment on this clone: The same CDR3 can be traced to other DNA sequences in this sample. This chain connects TRBV30 to TRBJ1-5, with D hard to call. The germline V and J ends were trimmed by 3 bases and 0 bases, with 6 bases remaining between them. CDR3 length equals 13 residues. Germline V gene lookup returns CDR1 GTSNPN and CDR2 SVGIG (reference sequence). As DNA, the CDR3 is TGTGCCTGGAGAGATAATAGCAATCAGCCCCAGCATTTT. Translation gives CAWRDNSNQPQHF.

This clone was seen only once. The gene calls are TRBV10-3 and TRBJ2-7; perhaps D is TRBD1 or TRBD2 (5 bases each). V lost 6 bases, J lost 5 bases, and 17 bases lay in between. The length of the CDR3 is 14 residues. Looked up from germline, CDR1 is ENHRY and CDR2 is SYGVKD. The DNA of the CDR3 is TGTGCCATCAGGACCGGGACCCCGAATAACGAGCAGTACTTC. This encodes CAIRTGTPNNEQYF.

The chain uses TRBV28 and TRBJ1-5; TRBD1 might be the D (6 bases). The germline V and J ends were trimmed by 8 bases and 5 bases, with 10 bases remaining between them. The CDR3 contains 12 residues. The germline V gene encodes CDR1 MDHEN and CDR2 SYDVKM. The CDR3 spells CASVGGYQPQHF. The CDR3 coding sequence is TGTGCCAGCGTAGGGGGTTATCAGCCCCAGCATTTT.

The V and J genes are TRBV2 and TRBJ2-2; D may correspond to TRBD1 or TRBD2 (5 bases each). The germline gives CDR1 SNHLY, CDR2 FYNNEI. V lost 6 bases to trimming and J lost 4 bases, with 12 bases between them. This CDR3 has 14 residues. CDR3 nucleotides: TGTGCCAGCAGAACCGAGGGGTTCACCGGGGAGCTGTTTTTT. This translates into CASRTEGFTGELFF.

The chain is built from TRBV18 and TRBJ2-5; 7 bases align to TRBD1. The length of the CDR3 is 12 residues. Looked up from germline, CDR1 is KGHSH and CDR2 is LQKENI. V trimming: 5 bases; J trimming: 5 bases; junction bases outside the gene matches: 2. The CDR3 is CASSSTGETQYF. The CDR3 DNA follows: TGTGCCAGCTCATCGACAGGGGAGACCCAGTACTTC. The full variable domain, with the rest looked up from reference TRBV18 and TRBJ2-5, is NAGVMQNPRHLVRRRGQEARLRCSPMKGHSHVYWYRQLPEEGLKFMVYLQKENIIDESGMPKERFSAEFPKEGPSILRIQQVVRGDSAAYFCASSSTGETQYFGPGTRLLVL.